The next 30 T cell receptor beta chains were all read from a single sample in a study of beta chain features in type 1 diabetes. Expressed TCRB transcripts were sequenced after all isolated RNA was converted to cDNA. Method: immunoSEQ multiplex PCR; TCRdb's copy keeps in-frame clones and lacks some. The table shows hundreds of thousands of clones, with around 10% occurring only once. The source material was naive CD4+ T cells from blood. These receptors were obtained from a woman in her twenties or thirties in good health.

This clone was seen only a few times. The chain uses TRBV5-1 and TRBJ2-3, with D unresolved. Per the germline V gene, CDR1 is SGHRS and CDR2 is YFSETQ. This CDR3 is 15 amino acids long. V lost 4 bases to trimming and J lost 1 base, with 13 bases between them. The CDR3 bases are TGCGCCAGCAGCCCCAGTATTAAAGGCACAGATACGCAGTATTTT. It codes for CASSPSIKGTDTQYF.

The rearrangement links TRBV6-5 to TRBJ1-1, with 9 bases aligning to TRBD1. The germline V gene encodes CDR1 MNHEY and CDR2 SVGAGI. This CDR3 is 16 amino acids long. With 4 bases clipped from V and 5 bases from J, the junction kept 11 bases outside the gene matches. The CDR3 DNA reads TGTGCCAGCAGTTCCGGGACAGGGTCTTCGCGAACTGAAGCTTTCTTT. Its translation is CASSSGTGSSRTEAFF.

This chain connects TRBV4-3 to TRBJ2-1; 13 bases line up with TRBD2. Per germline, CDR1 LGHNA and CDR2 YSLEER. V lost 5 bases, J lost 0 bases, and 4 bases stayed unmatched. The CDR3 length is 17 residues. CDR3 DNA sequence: TGCGCCAGCAGCGAACGGACTAGCGGGAGCTCCTACAATGAGCAGTTCTTC. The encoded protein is CASSERTSGSSYNEQFF.

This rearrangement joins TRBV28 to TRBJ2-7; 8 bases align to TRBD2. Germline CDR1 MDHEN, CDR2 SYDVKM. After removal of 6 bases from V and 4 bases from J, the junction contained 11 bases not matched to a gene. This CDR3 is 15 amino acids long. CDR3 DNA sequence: TGTGCCAGCAGACCTATAGCGGGACTACAATACGAGCAGTACTTC. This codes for CASRPIAGLQYEQYF.

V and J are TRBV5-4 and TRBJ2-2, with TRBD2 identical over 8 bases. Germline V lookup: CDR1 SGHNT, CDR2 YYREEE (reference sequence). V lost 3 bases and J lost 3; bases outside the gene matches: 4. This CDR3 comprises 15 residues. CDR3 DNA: TGTGCCAGCAGCTCGGGACTAGGGGACACCGGGGAGCTGTTTTTT. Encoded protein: CASSSGLGDTGELFF. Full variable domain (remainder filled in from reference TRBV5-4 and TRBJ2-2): ETGVTQSPTHLIKTRGQQVTLRCSSQSGHNTVSWYQQALGQGPQFIFQYYREEENGRGNFPPRFSGLQFPNYSSELNVNALELDDSALYLCASSSGLGDTGELFFGEGSRLTVL.

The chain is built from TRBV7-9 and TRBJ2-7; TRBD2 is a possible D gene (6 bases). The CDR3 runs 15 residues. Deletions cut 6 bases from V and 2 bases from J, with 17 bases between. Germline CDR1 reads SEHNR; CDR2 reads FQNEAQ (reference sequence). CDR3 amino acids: CASSPRGLAAYEQYF. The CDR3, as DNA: TGTGCCAGCAGTCCCCGGGGACTTGCCGCCTACGAGCAGTACTTC.

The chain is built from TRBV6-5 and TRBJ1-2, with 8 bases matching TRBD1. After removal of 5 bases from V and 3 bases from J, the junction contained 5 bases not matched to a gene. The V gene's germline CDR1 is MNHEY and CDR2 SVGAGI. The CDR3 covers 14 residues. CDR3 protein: CASSKDRADYGYTF. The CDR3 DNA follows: TGTGCCAGCAGTAAGGACAGGGCGGACTATGGCTACACCTTC.

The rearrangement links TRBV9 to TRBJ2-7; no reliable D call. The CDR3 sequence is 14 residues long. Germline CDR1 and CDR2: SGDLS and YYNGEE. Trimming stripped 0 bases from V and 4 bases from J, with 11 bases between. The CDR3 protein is CASSVDSSGYEQYF. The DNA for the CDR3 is TGTGCCAGCAGCGTAGACAGTTCCGGATACGAGCAGTACTTC.

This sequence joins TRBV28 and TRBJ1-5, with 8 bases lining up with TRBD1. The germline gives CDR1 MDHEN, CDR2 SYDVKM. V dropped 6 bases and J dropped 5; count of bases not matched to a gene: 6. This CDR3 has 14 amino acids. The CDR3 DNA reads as TGTGCCAGCAGCCCGGACAGGGAGGATCAGCCCCAGCATTTT. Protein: CASSPDREDQPQHF. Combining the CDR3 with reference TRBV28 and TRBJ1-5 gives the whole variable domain DVKVTQSSRYLVKRTGEKVFLECVQDMDHENMFWYRQDPGLGLRLIYFSYDVKMKEKGDIPEGYSVSREKKERFSLILESASTNQTSMYLCASSPDREDQPQHFGDGTRLSIL.

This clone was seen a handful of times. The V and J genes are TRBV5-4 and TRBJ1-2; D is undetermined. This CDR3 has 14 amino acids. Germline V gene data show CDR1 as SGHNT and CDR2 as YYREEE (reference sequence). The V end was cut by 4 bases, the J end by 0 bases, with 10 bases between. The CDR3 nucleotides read TGTGCCAGCAGCCACACGACACCTAACTATGGCTACACCTTC. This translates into CASSHTTPNYGYTF.

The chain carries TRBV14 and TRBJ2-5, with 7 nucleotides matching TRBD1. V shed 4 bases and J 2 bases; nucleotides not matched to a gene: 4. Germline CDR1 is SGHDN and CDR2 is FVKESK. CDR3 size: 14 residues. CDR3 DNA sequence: TGTGCCAGCAGCCTTCGACAGGGACAAGAGACCCAGTACTTC. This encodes CASSLRQGQETQYF. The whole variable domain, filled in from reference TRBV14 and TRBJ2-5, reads EAGVTQFPSHSVIEKGQTVTLRCDPISGHDNLYWYRRVMGKEIKFLLHFVKESKQDESGMPNNRFLAERTGGTYSTLKVQPAELEDSGVYFCASSLRQGQETQYFGPGTRLLVL.

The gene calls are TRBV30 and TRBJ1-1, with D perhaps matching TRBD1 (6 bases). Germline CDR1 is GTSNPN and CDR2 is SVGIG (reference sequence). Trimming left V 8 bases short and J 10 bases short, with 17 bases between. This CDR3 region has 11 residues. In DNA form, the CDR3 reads TGTGCCCAGGGGTACACCTTCACAGCTTTCTTT. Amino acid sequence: CAQGYTFTAFF.

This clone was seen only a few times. CDR3 in DNA: TGTGCCAGCAGCTTAACCGGGACAGGGGTCACCGGGGAGCTGTTTTTT. Translated: CASSLTGTGVTGELFF. This chain links TRBV7-9 with TRBJ2-2; 10 nucleotides line up with TRBD1. V was pared by 2 bases and J by 4 bases, with 4 bases of the junction left unmatched. The CDR3 covers 16 residues. Per germline, CDR1 SEHNR and CDR2 FQNEAQ (reference sequence).

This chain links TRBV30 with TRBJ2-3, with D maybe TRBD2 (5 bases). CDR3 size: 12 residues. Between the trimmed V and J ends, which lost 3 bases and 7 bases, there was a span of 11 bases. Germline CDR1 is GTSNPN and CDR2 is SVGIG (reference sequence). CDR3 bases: TGTGCCTGGAGCCCACCGGGGAATACGCAGTATTTT. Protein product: CAWSPPGNTQYF.

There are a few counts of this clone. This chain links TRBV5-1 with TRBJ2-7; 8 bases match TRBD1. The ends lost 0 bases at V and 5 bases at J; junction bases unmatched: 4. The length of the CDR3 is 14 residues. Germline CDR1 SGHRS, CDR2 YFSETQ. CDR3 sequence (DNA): TGCGCCAGCAGCTTGGAGGACAGGGCCGACGAGCAGTACTTC. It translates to CASSLEDRADEQYF.

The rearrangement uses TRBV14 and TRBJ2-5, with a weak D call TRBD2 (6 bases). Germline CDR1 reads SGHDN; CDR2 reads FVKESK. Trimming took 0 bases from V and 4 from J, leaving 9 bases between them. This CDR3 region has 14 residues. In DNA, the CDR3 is TGTGCCAGCAGCCAAGATCGGCGGGGAGAGACCCAGTACTTC. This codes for CASSQDRRGETQYF.

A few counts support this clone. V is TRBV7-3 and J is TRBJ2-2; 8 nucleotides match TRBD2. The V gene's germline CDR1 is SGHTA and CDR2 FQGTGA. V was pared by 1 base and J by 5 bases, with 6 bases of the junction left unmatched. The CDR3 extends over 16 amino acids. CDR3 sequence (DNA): TGTGCCAGCAGCTTAAAATCGGGAGGGTTTACCGGGGAGCTGTTTTTT. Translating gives CASSLKSGGFTGELFF.

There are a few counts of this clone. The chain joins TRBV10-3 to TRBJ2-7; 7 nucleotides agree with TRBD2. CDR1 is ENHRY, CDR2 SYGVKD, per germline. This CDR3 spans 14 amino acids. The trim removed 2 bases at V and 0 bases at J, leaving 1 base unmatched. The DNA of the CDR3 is TGTGCCATCAGTGAGCCTAGCGGCTCCTACGAGCAGTACTTC. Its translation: CAISEPSGSYEQYF.

The chain's CDR3 is CASSSLTGGTDTQYF. CDR3 DNA sequence: TGTGCCAGCAGTTCCCTGACGGGGGGAACAGATACGCAGTATTTT. This sequence joins TRBV6-5 and TRBJ2-3; 7 positions match TRBD2. This CDR3 has 15 residues. Germline V gene data show CDR1 as MNHEY and CDR2 as SVGAGI. The ends lost 4 bases at V and 3 bases at J; junction bases unmatched: 7.

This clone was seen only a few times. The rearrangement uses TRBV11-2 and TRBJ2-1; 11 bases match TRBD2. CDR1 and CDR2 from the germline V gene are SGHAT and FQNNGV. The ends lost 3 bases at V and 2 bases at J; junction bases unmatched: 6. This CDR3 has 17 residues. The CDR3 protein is CASSFELAGGAYNEQFF. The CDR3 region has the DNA TGTGCCAGCAGCTTCGAGTTAGCGGGAGGGGCCTACAATGAGCAGTTCTTC. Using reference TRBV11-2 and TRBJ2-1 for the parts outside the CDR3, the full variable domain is EAGVAQSPRYKIIEKRQSVAFWCNPISGHATLYWYQQILGQGPKLLIQFQNNGVVDDSQLPKDRFSAERLKGVDSTLKIQPAKLEDSAVYLCASSFELAGGAYNEQFFGPGTRLTVL.

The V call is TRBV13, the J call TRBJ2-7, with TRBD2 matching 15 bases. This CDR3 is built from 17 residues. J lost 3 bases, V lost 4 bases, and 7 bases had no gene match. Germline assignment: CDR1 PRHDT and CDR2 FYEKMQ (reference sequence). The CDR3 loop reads CASSSTAGLAGGYEQYF. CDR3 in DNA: TGTGCCAGCAGCTCGACCGCGGGACTAGCGGGAGGCTACGAGCAGTACTTC.

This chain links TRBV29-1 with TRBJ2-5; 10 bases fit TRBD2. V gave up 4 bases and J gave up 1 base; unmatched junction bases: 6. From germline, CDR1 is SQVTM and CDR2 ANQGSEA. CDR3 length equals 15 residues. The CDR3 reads CSVGLAGQGQETQYF. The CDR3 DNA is TGCAGCGTTGGACTAGCGGGCCAGGGCCAAGAGACCCAGTACTTC. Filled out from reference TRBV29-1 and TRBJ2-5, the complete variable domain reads SAVISQKPSRDICQRGTSLTIQCQVDSQVTMMFWYRQQPGQSLTLIATANQGSEATYESGFVIDKFPISRPNLTFSTLTVSNMSPEDSSIYLCSVGLAGQGQETQYFGPGTRLLVL.

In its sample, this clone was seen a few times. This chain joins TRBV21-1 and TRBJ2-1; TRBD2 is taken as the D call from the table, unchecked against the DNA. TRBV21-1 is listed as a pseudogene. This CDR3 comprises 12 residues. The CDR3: CARAARIDEQFF. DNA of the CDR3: TGTGCCAGAGCGGCTAGGATAGATGAGCAGTTCTTC.

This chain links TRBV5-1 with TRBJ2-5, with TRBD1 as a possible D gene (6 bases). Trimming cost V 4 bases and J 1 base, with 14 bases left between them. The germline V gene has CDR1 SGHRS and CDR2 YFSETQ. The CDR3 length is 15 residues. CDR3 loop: CASSGRGDTQETQYF. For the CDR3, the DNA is TGCGCCAGCAGCGGTAGAGGGGACACCCAAGAGACCCAGTACTTC.

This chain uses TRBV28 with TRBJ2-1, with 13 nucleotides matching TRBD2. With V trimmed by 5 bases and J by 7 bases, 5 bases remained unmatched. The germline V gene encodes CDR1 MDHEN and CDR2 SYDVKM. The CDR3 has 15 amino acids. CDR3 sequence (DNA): TGTGCCAGCAGTCCGGGACTAGCGGGGCGAAATGAGCAGTTCTTC. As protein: CASSPGLAGRNEQFF.

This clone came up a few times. Written as DNA, the CDR3 is TGTGCCAGCAGCTTGGCAGGACAGACCACAGATACGCAGTATTTT. This sequence encodes CASSLAGQTTDTQYF. This chain connects TRBV7-6 to TRBJ2-3; possibly TRBD1 for D (6 bases). Trimming removed 3 bases from V and 2 bases from J, with 12 bases in between. The CDR3 totals 15 residues. CDR1 and CDR2 from the germline V gene are SGHVS and FNYEAQ.

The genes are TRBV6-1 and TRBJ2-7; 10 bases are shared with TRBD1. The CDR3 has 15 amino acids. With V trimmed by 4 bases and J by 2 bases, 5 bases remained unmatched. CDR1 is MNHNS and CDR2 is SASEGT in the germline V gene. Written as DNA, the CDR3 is TGTGCCAGCAGTGTGACAGGGGGCATTACCTACGAGCAGTACTTC. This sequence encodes CASSVTGGITYEQYF.

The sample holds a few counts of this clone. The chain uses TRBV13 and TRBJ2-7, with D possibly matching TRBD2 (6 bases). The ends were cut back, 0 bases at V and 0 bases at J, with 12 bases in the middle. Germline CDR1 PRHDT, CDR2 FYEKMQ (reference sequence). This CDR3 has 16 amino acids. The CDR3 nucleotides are TGTGCCAGCAGCTTAGGTGGCGGGACCAGCTCCTACGAGCAGTACTTC. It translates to CASSLGGGTSSYEQYF.

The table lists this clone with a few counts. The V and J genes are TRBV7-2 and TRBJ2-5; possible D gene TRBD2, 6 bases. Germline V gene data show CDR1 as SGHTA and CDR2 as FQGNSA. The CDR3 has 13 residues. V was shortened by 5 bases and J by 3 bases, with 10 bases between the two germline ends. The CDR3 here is CASSRLVEETQYF. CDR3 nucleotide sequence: TGTGCCAGCAGCCGACTAGTGGAAGAGACCCAGTACTTC.

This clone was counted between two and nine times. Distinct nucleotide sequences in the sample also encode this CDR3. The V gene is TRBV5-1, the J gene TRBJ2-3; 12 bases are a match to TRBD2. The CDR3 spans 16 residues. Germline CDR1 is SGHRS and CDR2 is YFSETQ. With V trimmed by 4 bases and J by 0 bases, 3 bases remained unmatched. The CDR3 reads CASSLGTSGSTDTQYF. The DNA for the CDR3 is TGCGCCAGCAGCCTGGGGACTAGCGGGAGCACAGATACGCAGTATTTT.